The next 4 T cell receptor beta chains were all read from a single sample in a study of blood T cells in healthy people across ages. Together with a sample-barcoded 5' primer, a J-beta primer mix was included in a second PCR lasting about 6 to 11 cycles. Using its own MiXCR run on the 5' RACE reads, TCRdb lists one record per CDR3 protein. The repertoire has roughly 1,800,000 distinct CDR3 sequences, around half of them found once; the top ten carry more than 2%. The sequenced material came from blood. These receptors all stem from a woman between 40 and 55 years old in good health.

The J gene is TRBJ2-3, the V gene TRBV4-1; 7 bases map to TRBD1. Trimming at V came to 3 bases and at J to 3 bases, leaving 9 bases not matched to a gene. The CDR3 runs 16 residues. The germline V gene has CDR1 MGHRA and CDR2 YSYEKL. CDR3 DNA: TGCGCCAGCAGCCATAAAAGACAGGGAATGACAGATACGCAGTATTTT. It codes for CASSHKRQGMTDTQYF.

As concerns this clonotype: Relative to the germline gene, one junction end is altered; a read error may explain this. CDR3 sequence (DNA): TGTGCCAGCCTCTTTAGCGGGGACAGGCGGAAGTCTGGGGCCGACGTCCTGACTTTC. This sequence encodes CASLFSGDRRKSGADVLTF. The chain recombines TRBV12-3 or TRBV12-4 with TRBJ2-6; D may match TRBD1 or TRBD2 (8 bases each). The CDR3 runs 19 residues.

The chain employs TRBV28 and TRBJ2-7; 8 bases agree with TRBD2. Near its end, the DNA agrees better with TRBJ2-4, so the J call may be wrong. The CDR3 extends over 14 amino acids. Germline loops: CDR1 MDHEN, CDR2 SYDVKM. The CDR3 bases are TGTGCCAGCAGTTTAGTGGCTAGCGGGAACATTCAGTACTTC. Its translation: CASSLVASGNIQYF.

The rearrangement links TRBV3-1 to TRBJ1-5; D unresolved. CDR1 LGHDT and CDR2 YNNKEL come from the germline V gene (reference sequence). CDR3 length: 17 amino acids. The V gene lost 0 bases and the J gene lost 0 bases, with 12 bases spanning the gap. In nucleotides, the CDR3 is TGTGCCAGCAGCCAAGATATGACACACAATAGCAATCAGCCCCAGCATTTT. Its translation is CASSQDMTHNSNQPQHF.